These 2 T cell receptor beta chains were sequenced from one sample in a study of response to subunit inactivated influenza vaccine (dated by TCRdb to the late 2010s). The library relied on RT-PCR. Data came from an Illumina HiSeq 2500. TCRdb reprocessed the public reads (quality trimming at Q25 with fastp, clone calling with MiXCR) and kept in-frame beta chains. Here each entry gathers all rows of one CDR3 protein and keeps the most common genes and DNA. For this sample the table gives under 550,000 distinct CDR3 sequences, of which 6% to 9% were detected only once. The ten top clones hold around 14% of the sample. Specimen: PBMCs from blood, collected approximately 25 months after vaccination. Receptors were obtained from a man in his fifties or sixties who received an inactivated influenza vaccine. Donor details come from another sample of the same person, matched by shared clones.

The chain combines TRBV4-2 with TRBJ2-3; maybe TRBD1 (6 bases). V lost 0 bases to trimming and J lost 3 bases, with 10 bases between them. The CDR3 runs 15 residues. Germline V CDR1 and CDR2: LGHNA, YNFKEQ. CDR3 protein: CASSQDGDTTDTQYF. In DNA, the CDR3 is TGTGCCAGCAGCCAAGACGGGGACACTACAGATACGCAGTATTTT.

Many counts were recorded for this clonotype. The chain uses TRBV6-2 or TRBV6-3 and TRBJ2-3; TRBD2 aligns across 9 bases. The CDR3 sequence is 14 residues long. Germline CDR1 and CDR2: MNHEY and SVGEGT. V trimming: 2 bases; J trimming: 7 bases; junction bases outside the gene matches: 4. The CDR3 nucleotides read TGTGCCAGCAGTTACGGGACTAGCAGGTATACGCAGTATTTT. This codes for CASSYGTSRYTQYF.